The 11 T cell receptor beta chains listed next were all sequenced from one sample in a study of cytomegalovirus exposure and HLA in healthy donors. PCR employed 60 Vbeta and 13 Jbeta primers. Data came from immunoSEQ multiplex PCR; TCRdb stores just in-frame clones and leaves some out. The sample has around 200,000 clones, under 80% seen once. Sequencing used PBMCs. These receptor sequences come from a female donor in good health and CMV-seronegative.

The V and J genes are TRBV7-2 and TRBJ2-1; TRBD2 aligns across 8 bases. This CDR3 contains 17 residues. CDR1 is SGHTA and CDR2 is FQGNSA in the germline V gene. The V segment lost 3 bases and the J segment 3 bases; nucleotides outside the gene matches: 10. In DNA form, the CDR3 reads TGTGCCAGCAGCTTCCAATTAACGGGAGGGAGCTACAATGAGCAGTTCTTC. Translation: CASSFQLTGGSYNEQFF.

This chain links TRBV7-8 with TRBJ2-2; 8 positions agree with TRBD2. The germline CDR1 and CDR2 sequences are SGHVS and FQNEAQ. This CDR3 spans 16 amino acids. The ends lost 5 bases at V and 0 bases at J; junction bases unmatched: 5. CDR3 protein: CASSRGLAANTGELFF. CDR3 nucleotide sequence: TGTGCCAGCAGCCGAGGACTAGCTGCGAACACCGGGGAGCTGTTTTTT.

The chain employs TRBV21-1 and TRBJ2-3; the table calls TRBD1, which could not be checked here. TRBV21-1 is recorded as a pseudogene. The CDR3 spans 15 residues. Here the CDR3 DNA reads TGTGCCAGCAGCACCCCCGACAGGGCGGCAGATACGCAGTATTTT. It yields the protein CASSTPDRAADTQYF.

The chain has TRBV27 and TRBJ2-4; 7 bases line up with TRBD1. The CDR3 length is 14 residues. The J segment lost 4 bases and the V segment lost 3 bases, leaving 3 bases of the junction unmatched. In germline, CDR1 is MNHEY, CDR2 SMNVEV (reference sequence). The CDR3 DNA reads as TGTGCCAGCAGTTTCAGGGGACAGAAAAACATTCAGTACTTC. It encodes CASSFRGQKNIQYF.

The V call is TRBV7-2, the J call TRBJ1-2; D is perhaps TRBD1 (6 bases). This CDR3 contains 13 residues. V was trimmed by 4 bases and J by 4 bases, leaving 10 bases between them. The germline V gene encodes CDR1 SGHTA and CDR2 FQGNSA. This CDR3 reads CASSSKTGYGYTF. CDR3 coding DNA: TGTGCCAGCAGCTCGAAGACAGGCTATGGCTACACCTTC.

This clone occurred a few times. A junction end diverges from the germline sequence, so it may reflect a read error. The rearrangement links TRBV28 to TRBJ1-1; no clear D gene. There are 16 residues in the CDR3. The V gene's germline CDR1 is MDHEN and CDR2 SYDVKM. CDR3 DNA: TGTGCCAGCACTTTATCCCTTGGGAGGATGAACACTGAAGCTTTCTTT. Amino acids: CASTLSLGRMNTEAFF. The whole variable domain, filled in from reference TRBV28 and TRBJ1-1, reads DVKVTQSSRYLVKRTGEKVFLECVQDMDHENMFWYRQDPGLGLRLIYFSYDVKMKEKGDIPEGYSVSREKKERFSLILESASTNQTSMYLCASTLSLGRMNTEAFFGQGTRLTVV.

This sequence joins TRBV5-1 and TRBJ2-7; 8 bases are a match to TRBD1. V lost 1 base, J lost 5 bases, and 8 bases stayed unmatched. The CDR3 contains 15 residues. From germline, CDR1 is SGHRS and CDR2 YFSETQ. The CDR3 DNA reads TGCGCCAGCAGCTTGCCCTCTGGACAGGGCCACGAGCAGTACTTC. Translation: CASSLPSGQGHEQYF.

The genes are TRBV6-5 and TRBJ1-3; D possibly corresponds to TRBD1 (6 bases). CDR1 and CDR2 from the germline V gene are MNHEY and SVGAGI. This CDR3 has 15 amino acids. The V and J ends lost 0 bases and 5 bases respectively, with 11 bases between them. The CDR3, as DNA: TGTGCCAGCAGTTACTCGAGCGGGGGCAGAAACACCATATATTTT. It specifies CASSYSSGGRNTIYF.

The V and J genes are TRBV29-1 and TRBJ2-7, with 11 positions matching TRBD2. In germline, CDR1 is SQVTM, CDR2 ANQGSEA. The junction had 12 bases not matched to a gene; V was cut back by 4 bases and J by 4 bases. The CDR3 has 16 residues. In DNA, the CDR3 is TGCAGCGTTGGTGGAGCTACTAGCGGGAGAGGGTACGAGCAGTACTTC. Translated: CSVGGATSGRGYEQYF.

V gene TRBV28 combines with J gene TRBJ2-7; 9 nucleotides line up with TRBD2. This CDR3 region has 15 residues. CDR1 and CDR2 from the germline V gene are MDHEN and SYDVKM. Trimming at V came to 10 bases and at J to 2 bases, leaving 12 bases not matched to a gene. The CDR3 sequence: CATNWEAGGPYEQYF. CDR3 bases: TGTGCCACCAATTGGGAAGCGGGAGGCCCCTACGAGCAGTACTTC.

The chain links TRBV28 to TRBJ1-5, with TRBD1 matching 9 bases. The CDR3 length is 15 residues. V lost 5 bases to trimming and J lost 0 bases; unmatched junction nucleotides: 2. Germline-derived CDR1 and CDR2 are MDHEN and SYDVKM. CDR3 nucleotide sequence: TGTGCCAGCAGTACAGGGGGCGATAGCAATCAGCCCCAGCATTTT. Its translation is CASSTGGDSNQPQHF.